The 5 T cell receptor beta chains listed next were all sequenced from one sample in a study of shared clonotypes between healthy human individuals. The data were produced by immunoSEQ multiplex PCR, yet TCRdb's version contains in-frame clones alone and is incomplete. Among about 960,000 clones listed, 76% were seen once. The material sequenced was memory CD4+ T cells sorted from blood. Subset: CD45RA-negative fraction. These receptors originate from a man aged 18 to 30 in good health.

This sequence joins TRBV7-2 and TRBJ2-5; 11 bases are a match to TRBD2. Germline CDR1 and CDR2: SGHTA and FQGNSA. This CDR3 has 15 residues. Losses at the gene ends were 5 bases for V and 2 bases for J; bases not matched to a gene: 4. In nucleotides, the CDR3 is TGTGCCAGCAGCCCTCGGACTAGCGGGCAAGAGACCCAGTACTTC. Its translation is CASSPRTSGQETQYF.

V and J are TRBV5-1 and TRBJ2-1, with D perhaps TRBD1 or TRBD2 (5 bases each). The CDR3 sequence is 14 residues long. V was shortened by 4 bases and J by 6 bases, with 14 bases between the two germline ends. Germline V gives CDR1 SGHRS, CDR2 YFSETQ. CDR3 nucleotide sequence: TGCGCCAGCAGCCCCCTGGGGGTCCGCAATGAGCAGTTCTTC. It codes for CASSPLGVRNEQFF.

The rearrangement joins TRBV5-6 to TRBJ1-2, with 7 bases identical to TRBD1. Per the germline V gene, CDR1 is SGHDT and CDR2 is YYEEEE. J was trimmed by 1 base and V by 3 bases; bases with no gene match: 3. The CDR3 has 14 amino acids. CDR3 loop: CASSSGQVNYGYTF. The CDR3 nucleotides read TGTGCCAGCAGCTCCGGACAGGTTAACTATGGCTACACCTTC.

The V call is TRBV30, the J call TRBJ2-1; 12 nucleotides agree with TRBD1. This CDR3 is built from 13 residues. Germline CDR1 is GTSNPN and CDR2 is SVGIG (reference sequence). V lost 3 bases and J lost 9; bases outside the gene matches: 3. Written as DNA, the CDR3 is TGTGCCTGGAGGGGACAGGGGGCGGCTGAGCAGTTCTTC. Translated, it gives CAWRGQGAAEQFF.

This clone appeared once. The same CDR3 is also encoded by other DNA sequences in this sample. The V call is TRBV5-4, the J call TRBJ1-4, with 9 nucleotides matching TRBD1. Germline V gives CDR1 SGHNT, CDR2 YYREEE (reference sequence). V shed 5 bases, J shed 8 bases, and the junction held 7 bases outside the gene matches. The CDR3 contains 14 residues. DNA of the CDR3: TGTGCCAGCAGTTTACAGGGGGCTGGGGAAAAACTGTTTTTT. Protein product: CASSLQGAGEKLFF.